This passage covers 14 T cell receptor beta chains from one sample sequenced in a study of T cells in Graves' hyperthyroidism and ophthalmopathy. Template material for amplifying TCR beta CDR3 regions consisted of RNA transcripts. HTBI primers were the set used in a first-round RT-PCR of the TCR CDR3. TCRdb re-analysed the multiplex PCR reads in MiXCR, keeping a single row per CDR3 protein. The table shows a few hundred thousand distinct CDR3 sequences, with around 20% occurring only once. Material: blood. These receptors were collected from a man younger than 35 with Graves' hyperthyroidism.

This chain joins TRBV30 and TRBJ1-1; weak D call: TRBD1 (6 bases). Per the germline V gene, CDR1 is GTSNPN and CDR2 is SVGIG (reference sequence). Trimming stripped 4 bases from V and 6 bases from J, with 12 bases between. There are 12 residues in the CDR3. The CDR3 here is CAWTGGYAEAFF. The CDR3 DNA reads TGTGCCTGGACCGGGGGCTACGCTGAAGCTTTCTTT. The full variable domain, with the rest looked up from reference TRBV30 and TRBJ1-1, is SQTIHQWPATLVQPVGSPLSLECTVEGTSNPNLYWYRQAAGRGLQLLFYSVGIGQISSEVPQNLSASRPQDRQFILSSKKLLLSDSGFYLCAWTGGYAEAFFGQGTRLTVV.

This clonotype was seen ten or more times. The DNA for the CDR3 is TGTGCTAGTGGTTTCGTCAGCGGGGAGGCCGGGGAGCTGTTTTTT. Translation: CASGFVSGEAGELFF. The chain is built from TRBV12-5 and TRBJ2-2; 7 bases agree with TRBD2. V lost 3 bases, J lost 6 bases, and 7 bases stayed unmatched. CDR3 length: 15 residues. Germline-derived CDR1 and CDR2 are LGHNT and FRNRAP.

The J gene is TRBJ1-2, the V gene TRBV25-1; D call uncertain. CDR3 length: 15 amino acids. V was trimmed by 1 base and J by 2 bases, leaving 11 bases between them. Germline lookup yields CDR1 MGHDK and CDR2 SYGVNS. CDR3 sequence reads: CASSESGILNYGYTF. As DNA, the CDR3 is TGTGCCAGCAGTGAATCGGGGATATTGAACTATGGCTACACCTTC.

This clonotype has a count of ten or more. The rearrangement uses TRBV27 and TRBJ2-4, with D tentatively TRBD1 (5 bases). The CDR3 covers 12 residues. The V gene lost 5 bases and the J gene lost 7 bases, with 9 bases spanning the gap. Germline values: CDR1 MNHEY, CDR2 SMNVEV (reference sequence). CDR3 amino acids: CASSRQGNIQYF. CDR3 nucleotide sequence: TGTGCCAGCAGTCGGCAGGGTAACATTCAGTACTTC.

The table lists this clonotype with a few counts. The chain couples TRBV5-1 to TRBJ2-5; tentatively, D is TRBD1 (5 bases). This CDR3 region has 16 residues. Germline V CDR1 and CDR2: SGHRS, YFSETQ. The V end lost 0 bases, the J end lost 4 bases, and 16 bases lay between the germline ends. This chain's CDR3 is CASSLVVLGRLETQYF. The CDR3 DNA reads as TGCGCCAGCAGCTTGGTGGTTTTGGGGCGCTTAGAGACCCAGTACTTC.

This clonotype was observed at least ten times. The J gene is TRBJ2-6, the V gene TRBV15; unclear D gene. Between the trimmed V and J ends, which lost 1 base and 0 bases, there was a span of 10 bases. The germline CDR1 and CDR2 sequences are LNHNV and YYDKDF (reference sequence). The CDR3 runs 17 residues. For the CDR3, the DNA is TGTGCCACCAGCAGAGGCGTGGGGAACTCTGGGGCCAACGTCCTGACTTTC. As protein: CATSRGVGNSGANVLTF.

This clonotype occurred many times. V usage is TRBV12-3 or TRBV12-4 and J usage is TRBJ2-4; 11 nucleotides match TRBD1. V was clipped by 4 bases and J by 9 bases; unmatched bases: 2. The CDR3 totals 13 residues. The DNA of the CDR3 is TGTGCCAGCAGTTCGGGACAGGGGGGCATTCAGTACTTC. Translation gives CASSSGQGGIQYF.

With respect to this clonotype: This sequence may be a read error, since a much larger clone differs from it by one base. V gene TRBV28 combines with J gene TRBJ1-1; 7 positions match TRBD1. The CDR3 is made up of 13 amino acids. Looked up from germline, CDR1 is MDHEN and CDR2 is SYDVKM. Trimming removed 10 bases from V and 0 bases from J; junction bases left unmatched: 5. This CDR3 is CAIAGQLNTEAFF. In nucleotides, the CDR3 is TGTGCCATTGCGGGACAGCTGAACACTGAAGCTTTCTTT. The full variable domain, with the rest looked up from reference TRBV28 and TRBJ1-1, is DVKVTQSSRYLVKRTGEKVFLECVQDMDHENMFWYRQDPGLGLRLIYFSYDVKMKEKGDIPEGYSVSREKKERFSLILESASTNQTSMYLCAIAGQLNTEAFFGQGTRLTVV.

This clonotype was counted at least ten times. This chain uses TRBV6-1 with TRBJ1-1; D remains unclear. The germline gives CDR1 MNHNS, CDR2 SASEGT. The germline V and J ends were trimmed by 4 bases and 1 base, with 7 bases remaining between them. The CDR3 is made up of 13 amino acids. In DNA, the CDR3 is TGTGCCAGCAGTGGGCAGGAGAACACTGAAGCTTTCTTT. Amino acid sequence: CASSGQENTEAFF.

At least ten counts were recorded for this clonotype. The gene calls are TRBV6-1 and TRBJ1-1; TRBD1 agrees at 7 bases. CDR1 and CDR2 from the germline V gene are MNHNS and SASEGT. The CDR3 is 16 amino acids. Trimming cost V 2 bases and J 2 bases; bases outside gene matches: 8. This CDR3 is CASSEWFGTANTEAFF. CDR3 in DNA: TGTGCCAGCAGTGAATGGTTCGGGACAGCTAACACTGAAGCTTTCTTT.

This clonotype was seen ten or more times. The DNA of the CDR3 is TGTGCCAGCGGCCGTGGGAGCAATCAGCCCCAGCATTTT. Protein sequence: CASGRGSNQPQHF. The rearrangement joins TRBV12-3 or TRBV12-4 to TRBJ1-5; D not resolved. The CDR3 totals 13 residues. V was trimmed by 8 bases and J by 1 base, leaving 9 bases between them.

This clonotype appeared many times. CDR3 sequence reads: CASSFGGSDYGYTF. Here the CDR3 DNA reads TGTGCCAGCAGTTTTGGGGGTAGTGACTATGGCTACACCTTC. The genes are TRBV28 and TRBJ1-2; a possible D gene is TRBD1 (5 bases). Germline CDR1 and CDR2: MDHEN and SYDVKM. V was trimmed by 3 bases and J by 3 bases, leaving 11 bases between them. The CDR3 spans 14 residues.

This clonotype was recorded many times. The chain carries TRBV7-8 and TRBJ2-5; a weak D match, TRBD1 (5 bases). In germline, CDR1 is SGHVS, CDR2 FQNEAQ. The V and J ends lost 4 bases and 2 bases respectively, with 8 bases between them. CDR3 length: 13 amino acids. The CDR3 loop is CASSSQGQETQYF. CDR3 sequence (DNA): TGTGCCAGCAGCTCTCAGGGTCAAGAGACCCAGTACTTC.

V is TRBV20-1 and J is TRBJ1-2; D call uncertain. V was cut by 3 bases and J by 4 bases, with 21 bases left in between. The CDR3 totals 16 residues. The germline V gene has CDR1 DFQATT and CDR2 SNEGSKA (reference sequence). CDR3 sequence: CSASSSQSIGGYGYTF. CDR3 coding DNA: TGCAGTGCTAGCTCCTCCCAATCGATAGGAGGCTATGGCTACACCTTC.